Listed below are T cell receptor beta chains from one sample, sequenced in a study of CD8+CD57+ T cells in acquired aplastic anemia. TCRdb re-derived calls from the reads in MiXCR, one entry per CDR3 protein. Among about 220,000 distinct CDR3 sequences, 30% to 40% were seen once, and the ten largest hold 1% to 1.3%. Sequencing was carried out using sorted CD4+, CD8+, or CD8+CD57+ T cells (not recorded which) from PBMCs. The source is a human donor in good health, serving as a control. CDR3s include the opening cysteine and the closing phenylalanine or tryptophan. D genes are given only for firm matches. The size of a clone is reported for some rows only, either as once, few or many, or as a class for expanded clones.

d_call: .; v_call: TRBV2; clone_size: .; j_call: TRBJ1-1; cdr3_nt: TGCGCCAGCAGGGCGGAAGTGAACACTGAAGCTTTCTTT; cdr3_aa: CASRAEVNTEAFF
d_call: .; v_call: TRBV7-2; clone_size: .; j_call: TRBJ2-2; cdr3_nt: TGTGCCAGCAGCTTAACGGGGGCAGGGACACTCACCGGGGAGCTGTTTTTT; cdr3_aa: CASSLTGAGTLTGELFF
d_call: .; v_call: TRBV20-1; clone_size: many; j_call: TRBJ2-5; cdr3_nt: TGCAGTGCCCCAGGGCCAGGAGAGACCCAGTACTTC; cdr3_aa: CSAPGPGETQYF
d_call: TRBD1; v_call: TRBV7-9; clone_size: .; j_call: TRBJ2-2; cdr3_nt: TGTGCCAGCAGCGTAGGGGGCTGGGGCACCGGGGAGCTGTTTTTT; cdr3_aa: CASSVGGWGTGELFF
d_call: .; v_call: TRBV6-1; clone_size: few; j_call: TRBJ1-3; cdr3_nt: TGTGCCAGCAAGATGATCGGGGGGCTATCTGGAAACACCATATATTTT; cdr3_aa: CASKMIGGLSGNTIYF
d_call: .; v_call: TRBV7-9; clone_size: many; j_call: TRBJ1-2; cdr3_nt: TGTGCCAGCAGCCTAAGTAGACAAACTCATGGCTACACCTTC; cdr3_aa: CASSLSRQTHGYTF
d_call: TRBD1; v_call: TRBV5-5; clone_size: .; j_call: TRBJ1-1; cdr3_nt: TGTGCCAGCAGCTTGGCGGCAGGGGGCCGAGCTTTCTTT; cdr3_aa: CASSLAAGGRAFF
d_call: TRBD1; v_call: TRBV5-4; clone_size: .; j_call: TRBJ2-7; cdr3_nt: TGTGCCAGCAGCATGGCCGGGACAGGGGGGAATGAGCAGTACTTC; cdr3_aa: CASSMAGTGGNEQYF
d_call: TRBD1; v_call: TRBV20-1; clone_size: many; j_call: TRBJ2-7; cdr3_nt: TGCAGTGCTAGAAGGACAGGGTTTTCCTCCTACGAGCAGTACTTC; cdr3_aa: CSARRTGFSSYEQYF
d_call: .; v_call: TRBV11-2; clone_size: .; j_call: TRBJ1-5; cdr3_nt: TGTGCCAGCAGCAAGACGGGGTACAATCAGCCCCAGCATTTT; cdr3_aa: CASSKTGYNQPQHF
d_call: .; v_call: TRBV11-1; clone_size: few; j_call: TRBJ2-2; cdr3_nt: TGTGCCGGGATAGGACCCCGCCTCGTGGGGACCGGGGAGCTGTTTTTT; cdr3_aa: CAGIGPRLVGTGELFF
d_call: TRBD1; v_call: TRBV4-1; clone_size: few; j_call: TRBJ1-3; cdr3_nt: TGCGCCAGCAGCCAACCGGGACAGGGGCGGTCTGGAAACACCATATATTTT; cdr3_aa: CASSQPGQGRSGNTIYF
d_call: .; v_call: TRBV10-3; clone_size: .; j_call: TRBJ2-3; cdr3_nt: TGTGCCATCACCGGTGGAGGGCCCTCTAGTGCAGATACGCAGTATTTT; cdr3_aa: CAITGGGPSSADTQYF
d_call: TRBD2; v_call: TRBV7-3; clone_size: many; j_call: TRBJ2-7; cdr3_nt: TGTGCCAGCAGCCAAGAGGCGGGGGGGACCTACGAGCAGTACTTC; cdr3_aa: CASSQEAGGTYEQYF
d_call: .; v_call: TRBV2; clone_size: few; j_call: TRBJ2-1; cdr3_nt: TGTGCCAGCAGTTCCTTGCCAGCCTACAATGAGCAGTTCTTC; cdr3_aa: CASSSLPAYNEQFF
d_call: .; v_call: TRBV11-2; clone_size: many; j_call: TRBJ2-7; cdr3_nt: TGTGCCAGCAGCTTATTGGGACCCAACTACGAGCAGTACTTC; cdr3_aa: CASSLLGPNYEQYF
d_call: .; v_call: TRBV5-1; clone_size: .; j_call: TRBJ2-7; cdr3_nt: TGCGCCGGCAGCTTGTGGAGGTCGCGGGGTGAGCAGTACTTC; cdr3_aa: CAGSLWRSRGEQYF
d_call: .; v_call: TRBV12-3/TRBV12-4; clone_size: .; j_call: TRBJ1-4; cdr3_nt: TGTGCCAGCAGTTTTTGGGCAACTAATGAAAAACTGTTTTTT; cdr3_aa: CASSFWATNEKLFF
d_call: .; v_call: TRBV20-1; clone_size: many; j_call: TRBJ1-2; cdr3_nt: TGCAGTGCAAAAAGCCAGGGTTTCTATGGCTACACCTTC; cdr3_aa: CSAKSQGFYGYTF
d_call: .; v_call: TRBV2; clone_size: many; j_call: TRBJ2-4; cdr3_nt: TGTGCCAGCAACCTAGCTGTAAGCAACATTCAGTACTTC; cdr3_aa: CASNLAVSNIQYF
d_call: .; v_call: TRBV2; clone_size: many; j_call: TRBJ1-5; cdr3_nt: TGTGCCAGCAGTCCGACAATTAGCAATCAGCCCCAGCATTTT; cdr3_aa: CASSPTISNQPQHF
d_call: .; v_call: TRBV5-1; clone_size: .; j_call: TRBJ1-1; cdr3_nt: TGCGCCAGCAGTCGTGATCTATCAAGACTCCCAGGGCTGAGCACTGAAGCTTTCTTT; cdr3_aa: CASSRDLSRLPGLSTEAFF
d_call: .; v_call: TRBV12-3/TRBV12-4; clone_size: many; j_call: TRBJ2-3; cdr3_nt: TGTGCCAGCCGTCTATTAAGGACAGATACGCAGTATTTT; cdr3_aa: CASRLLRTDTQYF
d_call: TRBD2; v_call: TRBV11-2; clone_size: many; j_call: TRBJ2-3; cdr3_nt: TGTGCCAGCAGCTTAAGGCGGGGGGGCTTTGATACGCAGTATTTT; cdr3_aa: CASSLRRGGFDTQYF
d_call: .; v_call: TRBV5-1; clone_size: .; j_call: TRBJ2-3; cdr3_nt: TGCGCCAGCAGCTTGGCCCGTGGGGCGCCTAAAGATACGCAGTATTTT; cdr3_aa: CASSLARGAPKDTQYF
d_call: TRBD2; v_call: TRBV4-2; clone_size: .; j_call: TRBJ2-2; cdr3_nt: TGTGCCAGCAGCCCTTCACTAGCGGGAGGTTTACTGGGGGCCGGGGAGCTGTTTTTT; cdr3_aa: CASSPSLAGGLLGAGELFF
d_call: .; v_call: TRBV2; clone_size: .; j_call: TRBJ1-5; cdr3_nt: TGTGCCAGCAAGACACAGGATTATCAGCCCCAGCATTTT; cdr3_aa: CASKTQDYQPQHF
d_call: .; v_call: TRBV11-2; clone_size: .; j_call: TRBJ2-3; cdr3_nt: TGTGCCAGCAGCTCCCTTCTTGAAAGCACAGATACGCAGTATTTT; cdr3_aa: CASSSLLESTDTQYF
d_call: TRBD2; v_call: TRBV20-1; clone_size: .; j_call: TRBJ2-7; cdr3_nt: TGCAGTGCTGGTTCCCAACTAGCGGGGGTAGACGAGCAGTACTTC; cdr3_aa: CSAGSQLAGVDEQYF
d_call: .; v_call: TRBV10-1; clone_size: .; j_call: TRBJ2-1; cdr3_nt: TGCGCCAGCAGTGAGTCGCATTGGGGGGCTGGCAATGAGCAGTTCTTC; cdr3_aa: CASSESHWGAGNEQFF
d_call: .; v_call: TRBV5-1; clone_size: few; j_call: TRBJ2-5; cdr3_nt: TGCGCCAGCGCAAGAGGGGGGGGGCAAGAGACCCAGTACTTC; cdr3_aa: CASARGGGQETQYF
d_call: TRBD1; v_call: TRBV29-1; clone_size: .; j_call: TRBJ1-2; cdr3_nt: TGCAGCGTTGAAAGGGGACAGGGGAGCTGTGGCTACACCTTC; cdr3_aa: CSVERGQGSCGYTF
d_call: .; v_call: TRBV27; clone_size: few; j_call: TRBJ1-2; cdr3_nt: TGTGCCAGCAGTTTCGCGGGGGGGGATGGCTACACCTTC; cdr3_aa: CASSFAGGDGYTF
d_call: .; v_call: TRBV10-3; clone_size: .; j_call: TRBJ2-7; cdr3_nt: TGTGCCATCAGGGACCGGGACCAAACCTACGAGCAGTACTTC; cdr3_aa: CAIRDRDQTYEQYF
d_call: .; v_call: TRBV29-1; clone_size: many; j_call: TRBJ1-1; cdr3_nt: TGCAGCGTTGAAGGAGGCCCTAGGACCAACACTGAAGCTTTCTTT; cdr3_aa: CSVEGGPRTNTEAFF
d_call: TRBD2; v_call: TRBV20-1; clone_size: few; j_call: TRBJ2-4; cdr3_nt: TGCAGTGCCACCCTAGGGGCGGGAGGAGGCATTCAGTACTTC; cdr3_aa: CSATLGAGGGIQYF
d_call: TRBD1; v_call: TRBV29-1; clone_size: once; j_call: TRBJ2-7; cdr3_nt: TGCAGCTCCCGGGACAGGGGTCACGAGCAGTACTTC; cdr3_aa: CSSRDRGHEQYF
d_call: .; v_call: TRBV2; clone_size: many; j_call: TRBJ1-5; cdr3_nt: TGTGCCAGCTCTTGGTCCGTCCATCAGCCCCAGCATTTT; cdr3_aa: CASSWSVHQPQHF
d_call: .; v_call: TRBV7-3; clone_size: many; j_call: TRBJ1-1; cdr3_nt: TGTGCCAGCAGCTCTCAGAGAGACACTGAAGCTTTCTTT; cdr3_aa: CASSSQRDTEAFF
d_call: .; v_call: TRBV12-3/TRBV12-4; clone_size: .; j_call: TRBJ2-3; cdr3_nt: TGTGCCAGCAGTTTAGAAACAACAGATACGCAGTATTTT; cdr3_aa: CASSLETTDTQYF
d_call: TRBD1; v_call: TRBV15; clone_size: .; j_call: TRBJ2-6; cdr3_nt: TGTGCCACCAGCAGTGACAGGGGCGGTTCTGGGGCCAACGTCCTGACTTTC; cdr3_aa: CATSSDRGGSGANVLTF
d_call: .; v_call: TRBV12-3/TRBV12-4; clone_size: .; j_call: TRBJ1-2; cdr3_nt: TGTGCCAGCAGGAATTTACTAAACTATGGCTACACCTTC; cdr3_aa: CASRNLLNYGYTF
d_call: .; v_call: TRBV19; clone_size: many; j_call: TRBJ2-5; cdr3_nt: TGTGCCAGTAGTATCGGGACAAGGTGGGAGACCCAGTACTTC; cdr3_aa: CASSIGTRWETQYF
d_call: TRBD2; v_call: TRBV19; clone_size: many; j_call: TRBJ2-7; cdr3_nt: TGTGCCAGTAGTATAACTAGCGGGGTCTACGAGCAGTACTTC; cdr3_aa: CASSITSGVYEQYF
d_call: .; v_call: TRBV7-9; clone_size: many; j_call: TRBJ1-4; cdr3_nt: TGTGCCAGCAGCTTTGGACAGAGTAATGAAAAACTGTTTTTT; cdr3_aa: CASSFGQSNEKLFF
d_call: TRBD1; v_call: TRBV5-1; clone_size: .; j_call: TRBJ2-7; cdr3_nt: TGCGCCAGCAACCCCTCCGGGACAGGCGGTGACGAGCAGTACTTC; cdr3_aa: CASNPSGTGGDEQYF
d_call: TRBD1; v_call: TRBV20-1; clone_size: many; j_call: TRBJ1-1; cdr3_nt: TGCAGTGCTAAACGACTCGGACAGGGTTTCGTCACTGAAGCTTTCTTT; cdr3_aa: CSAKRLGQGFVTEAFF
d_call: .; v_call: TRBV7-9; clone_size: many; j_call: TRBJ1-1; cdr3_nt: TGTGCCAGCAGCTTAGCCAGAGTGAACACTGAAGCTTTCTTT; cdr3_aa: CASSLARVNTEAFF
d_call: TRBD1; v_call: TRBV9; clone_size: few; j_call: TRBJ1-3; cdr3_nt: TGTGCCAGCAGCCCCCCCGGGACAGCACCGGGAAACACCATATATTTT; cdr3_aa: CASSPPGTAPGNTIYF